This record covers a single TCR beta chain. This record belongs to a study of chronic HIV infection and antiretroviral therapy. This CDR3 contains 14 residues. CDR1 DFQATT and CDR2 SNEGSKA come from the germline V gene (reference sequence). The V gene lost 1 base and the J gene lost 3 bases, with 7 bases spanning the gap. TCRdb itself ran the 5' RACE reads through MiXCR, one entry per CDR3 protein. The table lists 45,000 to 60,000 distinct CDR3 sequences, about 19% of them singletons. The sequence was collected from an adult who had HIV and had not received antiretroviral therapy, or was an uninfected healthy control (not recorded which). What was sequenced was peripheral blood. The chain uses TRBV20-1 and TRBJ2-6; the D is unclear. The CDR3 DNA follows: TGCAGTGCTAGAGGGGGTTTTGGGGCCAACGTCCTGACTTTC. It is translated as CSARGGFGANVLTF.